The rows below give T cell receptor beta chains drawn from one sample of a study of regulatory T cells in long-lasting Graves disease. From the multiplex PCR reads, TCRdb called clonotypes with MiXCR, one entry per CDR3 protein. The table lists approximately 210,000 distinct CDR3 sequences, 18% of them singletons. This specimen was peripheral blood mononuclear cells (PBMCs), taken at new diagnosis, from a patient treated with antithyroid drugs. Receptor source: a female donor with Graves disease. The CDR3 runs from the conserved cysteine through the conserved F or W. A D gene is named only where the DNA matches it firmly. Size values are once, few and many counts, or a class for expanded clones, and some rows have none.

d_call clone_size j_call v_call cdr3_aa cdr3_nt
TRBD2 many TRBJ2-3 TRBV24-1 CATSDLRGGGTDTQYF TGTGCCACCAGTGATCTTAGGGGAGGGGGCACAGATACGCAGTATTTT
. many TRBJ2-6 TRBV7-9 CASSLVGGANVLTF TGTGCCAGCAGCTTAGTAGGTGGGGCCAACGTCCTGACTTTC
. many TRBJ2-7 TRBV2 CASSAGPTTTYEQYF TGTGCCAGCAGCGCGGGACCGACCACGACCTACGAGCAGTACTTC
. many TRBJ1-1 TRBV7-9 CASSRGENTEAFF TGTGCCAGCAGCCGCGGAGAGAACACTGAAGCTTTCTTT
. few TRBJ2-1 TRBV4-2 CASSQVLDNEQFF TGTGCCAGCAGCCAAGTTTTAGATAATGAGCAGTTCTTC
. many TRBJ1-1 TRBV29-1 CSVSPGTPRPNTEAFF TGCAGCGTTTCCCCCGGGACGCCAAGGCCGAACACTGAAGCTTTCTTT
TRBD1 many TRBJ2-5 TRBV7-9 CASSKRTGLGETQYF TGTGCCAGCAGCAAGAGGACAGGGTTGGGAGAGACCCAGTACTTC
. once TRBJ2-2 TRBV2 CASSDGLAGGTGELFF TGTGCCAGCAGTGACGGTCTAGCAGGTGGGACCGGGGAGCTGTTTTTT
. many TRBJ1-2 TRBV30 CAWSPNLGGYTF TGTGCCTGGAGTCCAAACCTGGGGGGCTACACCTTC
. many TRBJ1-1 TRBV6-1 CASSERGDTEAFF TGTGCCAGCAGTGAAAGGGGGGACACTGAAGCTTTCTTT
. many TRBJ1-3 TRBV6-2/TRBV6-3 CASSYSTGSVGNTIYF TGTGCCAGCAGTTATTCCACAGGGTCTGTCGGAAACACCATATATTTT
TRBD2 few TRBJ2-3 TRBV20-1 CSARHQSPSGTTDTQYF TGCAGTGCTAGACACCAATCGCCTAGCGGGACCACAGATACGCAGTATTTT
. . TRBJ2-1 TRBV11-2 CASSYQVNGDEQFF TGTGCCAGCAGCTACCAGGTTAACGGCGATGAGCAGTTCTTC
. many TRBJ2-7 TRBV29-1 CSVQTRRESYEQYF TGCAGCGTTCAAACCCGGAGGGAAAGCTACGAGCAGTACTTC